This T cell receptor beta chain was obtained from a study of CD8 T cells in Susac syndrome. Overall study: Intravenous immunoglobulin alone or corticosteroids were being given to patients with Susac syndrome at blood draw, unless they were therapy-naive.

The study's findings and limits: An acknowledgment was made by the study that its TCR sequencing and HLA analysis involved relatively few individuals.

TCR beta was sequenced from blood CD8+ and CD4+ T cells. In regard to this clonotype: Its antigen is undetermined.

With random hexamers, reverse transcription was performed on 0.5 to 1 ug of RNA. Multiplex immunoSEQ PCR targeted 54 Vbeta and 13 Jbeta TCR beta segments. In TCRdb, the immunoSEQ multiplex PCR reads were re-called with MiXCR into one record per CDR3 protein. The table includes about 240,000 distinct CDR3 sequences, around 96% detected once. The CDR3 sequence is 12 residues long. Trimming left V 5 bases short and J 4 bases short, with 9 bases between. This chain connects TRBV12-3 or TRBV12-4 to TRBJ2-7; TRBD1 is a possible D gene (5 bases). Source material: CD4+ T cells from PBMCs. The sequence came from a human donor with Susac syndrome. CDR3 DNA: TGTGCCAGCAGTACCCGACAGTACGAGCAGTACTTC. It yields the protein CASSTRQYEQYF.